This entry lists 26 T cell receptor beta chains sequenced from one sample in a study of blood T cell repertoires in COVID-19. Data came from immunoSEQ multiplex PCR; TCRdb stores just in-frame clones and leaves some out. This sample has more than 60,000 clones, with around nine tenths found just once. Sequencing was carried out using peripheral blood. All receptors come from a human donor in a cohort sampled during active COVID-19.

V gene TRBV5-6 combines with J gene TRBJ2-3; TRBD2 matches at 7 bases. Germline CDR1 is SGHDT and CDR2 is YYEEEE. The CDR3 runs 16 residues. The junction had 13 bases not matched to a gene; V was cut back by 1 base and J by 8 bases. The CDR3 region is CASSLTGGAQIVTQYF. CDR3 in DNA: TGTGCCAGCAGCTTGACGGGGGGAGCCCAGATCGTTACGCAGTATTTT. The full variable domain, with the rest looked up from reference TRBV5-6 and TRBJ2-3, is DAGVTQSPTHLIKTRGQQVTLRCSPKSGHDTVSWYQQALGQGPQFIFQYYEEEERQRGNFPDRFSGHQFPNYSSELNVNALLLGDSALYLCASSLTGGAQIVTQYFGPGTRLTVL.

The rearrangement uses TRBV6-1 and TRBJ2-7, with D possibly TRBD2 on 5 matching bases. Germline values: CDR1 MNHNS, CDR2 SASEGT. This CDR3 contains 12 residues. Trimming shortened V by 2 bases and J by 3 bases, and 5 bases separated the two germline ends. The CDR3 DNA follows: TGTGCCAGCAGTGAAACTAGCTACGAGCAGTACTTC. Its protein product is CASSETSYEQYF.

The chain recombines TRBV12-2 with TRBJ2-2; the tabulated D call, TRBD1, remains unverified against the DNA. TRBV12-2 is given as a pseudogene. The CDR3 contains 16 residues. The CDR3 DNA is TGTGCAAGTCGCTTAGACAGTGTGGTGTACACCGGGGAGCTGTTTTTT. Translating gives CASRLDSVVYTGELFF.

The J gene is TRBJ2-3, the V gene TRBV5-1, with TRBD2 matching 13 bases. This CDR3 has 17 amino acids. With 5 bases clipped from V and 2 bases from J, the junction kept 8 bases outside the gene matches. Germline V gives CDR1 SGHRS, CDR2 YFSETQ. CDR3 nucleotides: TGCGCCAGCAGTTACGGACTAGCGGGGGAACTCACAGATACGCAGTATTTT. Protein product: CASSYGLAGELTDTQYF.

This chain connects TRBV5-1 to TRBJ1-1, with D perhaps TRBD1 (6 bases). Trimming cost V 1 base and J 5 bases, with 9 bases left between them. The CDR3 covers 13 residues. The germline CDR1 and CDR2 sequences are SGHRS and YFSETQ. The CDR3 sequence is CASSLMGATEAFF. DNA of the CDR3: TGCGCCAGCAGCTTGATGGGGGCAACTGAAGCTTTCTTT. Together with reference TRBV5-1 and TRBJ1-1, the CDR3 gives the full variable domain: KAGVTQTPRYLIKTRGQQVTLSCSPISGHRSVSWYQQTPGQGLQFLFEYFSETQRNKGNFPGRFSGRQFSNSRSEMNVSTLELGDSALYLCASSLMGATEAFFGQGTRLTVV.

The gene calls are TRBV6-6 and TRBJ2-5, with 7 bases lining up with TRBD2. CDR3 length equals 15 residues. Germline trimming cut 4 bases from V and 3 bases from J; bases unmatched to any gene: 8. CDR1 is MNHNY, CDR2 SVGAGI, per germline (reference sequence). This CDR3 reads CASSLRRLAEETQYF. CDR3 bases: TGTGCCAGCAGTTTACGGAGACTAGCAGAAGAGACCCAGTACTTC.

V is TRBV6-2 or TRBV6-3 and J is TRBJ2-1, with D possibly TRBD1 on 7 matching bases. Germline V gives CDR1 MNHEY, CDR2 SVGEGT. The V gene lost 2 bases and the J gene lost 6 bases, with 14 bases spanning the gap. This CDR3 comprises 15 residues. Here the CDR3 reads CASSYGLQGGNEQFF. The CDR3 coding sequence is TGTGCCAGCAGTTACGGCTTGCAGGGGGGCAATGAGCAGTTCTTC.

As for this clone: The sample holds other DNA sequences that translate to the same CDR3. The chain couples TRBV5-1 to TRBJ1-4; the match to TRBD1 covers 9 bases. CDR1 is SGHRS, CDR2 YFSETQ, per germline. V shed 4 bases and J 8 bases; nucleotides not matched to a gene: 6. CDR3 length: 14 amino acids. CDR3 DNA: TGCGCCAGCAGCCCGGGACAGGGAAGCGAAAAACTGTTTTTT. This codes for CASSPGQGSEKLFF.

The chain joins TRBV12-3 or TRBV12-4 to TRBJ1-5; D remains ambiguous. The CDR3 consists of 13 residues. The V gene lost 4 bases and the J gene lost 9 bases, with 13 bases spanning the gap. The CDR3 bases are TGTGCCAGCAGTTCCATCGGAGTGACGCCCCAGCATTTT. Encoded protein: CASSSIGVTPQHF.

V is TRBV19 and J is TRBJ2-5; 12 positions agree with TRBD1. Trimming at V came to 4 bases and at J to 6 bases, leaving 6 bases not matched to a gene. The germline gives CDR1 LNHDA, CDR2 SQIVND (reference sequence). This CDR3 spans 15 amino acids. The CDR3 sequence: CASSKKGQGAKTQYF. The CDR3 bases are TGTGCCAGTAGTAAAAAGGGACAGGGGGCGAAGACCCAGTACTTC.

J is TRBJ2-1 and V is TRBV5-6; D unclear. The CDR3 contains 14 residues. V gave up 1 base and J gave up 4 bases, with 9 bases separating them. CDR1 and CDR2 from the germline V gene are SGHDT and YYEEEE. The CDR3, as DNA: TGTGCCAGCAGCTTGCGCACAGCTTACAATGAGCAGTTCTTC. Translating gives CASSLRTAYNEQFF.

V and J are TRBV18 and TRBJ1-5, with D possibly TRBD1 on 5 matching bases. Trimming stripped 2 bases from V and 0 bases from J, with 8 bases between. This CDR3 has 15 residues. CDR1 is KGHSH, CDR2 LQKENI, per germline. The CDR3 DNA follows: TGTGCCAGCTCACCAGATACAGGTAGCAATCAGCCCCAGCATTTT. Translated: CASSPDTGSNQPQHF. The entire variable domain, with the rest obtained from reference TRBV18 and TRBJ1-5, is as follows: NAGVMQNPRHLVRRRGQEARLRCSPMKGHSHVYWYRQLPEEGLKFMVYLQKENIIDESGMPKERFSAEFPKEGPSILRIQQVVRGDSAAYFCASSPDTGSNQPQHFGDGTRLSIL.

CDR3 residues: CASSAPGATDTQYF. Written as DNA, the CDR3 is TGCGCCAGCAGCGCCCCAGGGGCCACAGATACGCAGTATTTT. The chain is built from TRBV5-1 and TRBJ2-3, with a tentative D call TRBD1 (6 bases). Looked up from germline, CDR1 is SGHRS and CDR2 is YFSETQ. The CDR3 is made up of 14 amino acids. V gave up 4 bases and J gave up 2 bases, with 11 bases separating them.

The rearrangement links TRBV6-7 to TRBJ2-7; 8 positions match TRBD2. TRBV6-7 is an ORF, and what it does is uncertain. This CDR3 has 17 residues. The ends lost 0 bases at V and 3 bases at J; junction bases unmatched: 10. CDR3 coding DNA: TGTGCCAGCAGTTACTCTAGGGGTAGCGGGGAATTCTACGAGCAGTACTTC. This codes for CASSYSRGSGEFYEQYF.

J is TRBJ2-2 and V is TRBV7-9; no reliable D call. Germline V gene data show CDR1 as SEHNR and CDR2 as FQNEAQ (reference sequence). The V and J ends lost 3 bases and 4 bases respectively, with 9 bases between them. The CDR3 runs to 14 residues. CDR3 residues: CASSFGRATGELFF. The CDR3 DNA sequence: TGTGCCAGCAGCTTCGGTCGCGCCACCGGGGAGCTGTTTTTT.

The V and J genes are TRBV9 and TRBJ2-7; TRBD1 aligns across 9 bases. Trimming at V came to 5 bases and at J to 6 bases, leaving 9 bases not matched to a gene. The germline V gene has CDR1 SGDLS and CDR2 YYNGEE. This CDR3 is 14 amino acids long. The CDR3 DNA reads as TGTGCCAGCAGTCAGGGACAGGGAAAGGGCGAGCAGTACTTC. Residues: CASSQGQGKGEQYF.

V is TRBV5-1 and J is TRBJ1-1; perhaps TRBD1 as D (6 bases). Germline CDR1 reads SGHRS; CDR2 reads YFSETQ. This CDR3 is 15 amino acids long. The germline V and J ends were trimmed by 3 bases and 8 bases, with 20 bases remaining between them. CDR3 residues: CASSSGQGMGLEAFF. Written as DNA, the CDR3 is TGCGCCAGCAGCTCGGGGCAGGGGATGGGCCTGGAAGCTTTCTTT. Drawing the rest from reference TRBV5-1 and TRBJ1-1, the complete variable domain is KAGVTQTPRYLIKTRGQQVTLSCSPISGHRSVSWYQQTPGQGLQFLFEYFSETQRNKGNFPGRFSGRQFSNSRSEMNVSTLELGDSALYLCASSSGQGMGLEAFFGQGTRLTVV.

In its sample, this clone was seen once. This chain connects TRBV5-1 to TRBJ2-2; TRBD2 matches at 7 bases. CDR3 size: 16 residues. In germline, CDR1 is SGHRS, CDR2 YFSETQ. V trimming: 4 bases; J trimming: 2 bases; junction bases outside the gene matches: 8. The CDR3 protein is CASSPMERGNTGELFF. The CDR3 nucleotides are TGCGCCAGCAGCCCCATGGAGCGGGGCAACACCGGGGAGCTGTTTTTT.

V and J are TRBV30 and TRBJ1-2, with D possibly TRBD1 on 5 matching bases. Germline CDR1 and CDR2: GTSNPN and SVGIG (reference sequence). The CDR3 sequence is 10 residues long. Trimming shortened V by 5 bases and J by 8 bases, and 9 bases separated the two germline ends. CDR3 DNA: TGTGCCTGGGGGCGGGGCGGCTACACCTTC. This sequence encodes CAWGRGGYTF.

This sequence joins TRBV5-1 and TRBJ2-5; D might be TRBD1 (5 bases). Germline assignment: CDR1 SGHRS and CDR2 YFSETQ. The CDR3 length is 15 residues. Trimming took 0 bases from V and 4 from J, leaving 13 bases between them. This chain's CDR3 is CASSLGGIRGETQYF. CDR3 sequence (DNA): TGCGCCAGCAGCTTGGGGGGCATAAGGGGAGAGACCCAGTACTTC. The complete variable domain, with remaining parts taken from reference TRBV5-1 and TRBJ2-5, reads KAGVTQTPRYLIKTRGQQVTLSCSPISGHRSVSWYQQTPGQGLQFLFEYFSETQRNKGNFPGRFSGRQFSNSRSEMNVSTLELGDSALYLCASSLGGIRGETQYFGPGTRLLVL.

Written as DNA, the CDR3 is TGTGCCAGTAGTATAGCAGGGCTCAATACGCAGTATTTT. This translates into CASSIAGLNTQYF. The rearrangement links TRBV19 to TRBJ2-3; D might be TRBD1 (5 bases). The CDR3 spans 13 residues. CDR1 is LNHDA and CDR2 is SQIVND in the germline V gene (reference sequence). Trimming shortened V by 1 base and J by 7 bases, and 9 bases separated the two germline ends.

Here the CDR3 reads CASSPGTGGAYEQYF. Here the CDR3 DNA reads TGTGCCAGCTCACCGGGGACAGGGGGCGCGTACGAGCAGTACTTC. V gene TRBV18 combines with J gene TRBJ2-7; 12 bases align to TRBD1. The V gene end was trimmed by 3 bases and the J gene end by 4 bases; junction bases not matched to a gene: 4. This CDR3 has 15 residues. CDR1 is KGHSH, CDR2 LQKENI, per germline.

CDR3 nucleotide sequence: TGTGCCAGCAGCTACGACAGGGTCGCCTACGAGCAGTACTTC. Its protein is CASSYDRVAYEQYF. The chain recombines TRBV7-8 with TRBJ2-7; 7 bases map to TRBD1. CDR3 size: 14 residues. V lost 4 bases and J lost 2; bases outside the gene matches: 5. Germline V lookup: CDR1 SGHVS, CDR2 FQNEAQ.

The J gene is TRBJ1-2, the V gene TRBV3-1 (or the pseudogene TRBV3-2), with unresolved D. The V gene's germline CDR1 is LGHDT and CDR2 YNNKEL (reference sequence). V was trimmed by 4 bases and J by 2 bases, leaving 8 bases between them. The CDR3 runs 13 residues. This CDR3 is CASSPRVNYGYTF. CDR3 DNA: TGTGCCAGCAGCCCCCGGGTCAACTATGGCTACACCTTC.

The V gene is TRBV3-1 (or the pseudogene TRBV3-2), the J gene TRBJ2-7, with unresolved D. Germline lookup yields CDR1 LGHDT and CDR2 YNNKEL (reference sequence). The V end was cut by 3 bases, the J end by 2 bases, with 8 bases between. This CDR3 is 13 amino acids long. The CDR3 region is CASSHQFPYEQYF. In DNA form, the CDR3 reads TGTGCCAGCAGCCATCAGTTCCCCTACGAGCAGTACTTC.

Written as DNA, the CDR3 is TGCGCCAGCAGTTCGGGGTCGAGTAACTATGGCTACACCTTC. Amino acid sequence: CASSSGSSNYGYTF. This sequence joins TRBV10-1 and TRBJ1-2; no definite D call. Germline CDR1 WNHNN, CDR2 SYGVQD (reference sequence). This CDR3 has 14 residues. The ends were cut back, 5 bases at V and 1 base at J, with 11 bases in the middle.